This T cell receptor beta chain comes out of a study of identical twins. Study results and limitations: There were fewer insertions in abundant cord blood beta clonotypes, but memory repertoires showed no such pattern.

In this sample, this clonotype turned up once. What it binds is not known. After template switching added a universal primer site, the resulting cDNA carried unique molecular identifiers. TCRdb reanalysed the 5' RACE reads using MiXCR and keeps one entry per CDR3 protein. The top ten clones hold around 0.9% of a sample with about 520,000 distinct CDR3 sequences, about 20% of them seen once. The CDR3 is made up of 17 amino acids. V was clipped by 3 bases and J by 2 bases, with 20 bases between them. CDR1 and CDR2 (germline): LGHNA, YNFKEQ. These same data were also listed under a study on T cells expressing NK-cell markers. That paper states: HCMV seropositivity marked most of the eight sequenced donors; one was seronegative.

The specimen sequenced was CD4+ T cells sorted from blood. V usage is TRBV4-2 and J usage is TRBJ2-7; a possible D gene is TRBD1 (6 bases). This clonotype originated in a woman between 18 and 30 years old in good health. The CDR3 DNA is TGTGCCAGCAGCCAGACGACCGGGACAAGCTTCCCCTACGAGCAGTACTTC. Amino acid sequence: CASSQTTGTSFPYEQYF.